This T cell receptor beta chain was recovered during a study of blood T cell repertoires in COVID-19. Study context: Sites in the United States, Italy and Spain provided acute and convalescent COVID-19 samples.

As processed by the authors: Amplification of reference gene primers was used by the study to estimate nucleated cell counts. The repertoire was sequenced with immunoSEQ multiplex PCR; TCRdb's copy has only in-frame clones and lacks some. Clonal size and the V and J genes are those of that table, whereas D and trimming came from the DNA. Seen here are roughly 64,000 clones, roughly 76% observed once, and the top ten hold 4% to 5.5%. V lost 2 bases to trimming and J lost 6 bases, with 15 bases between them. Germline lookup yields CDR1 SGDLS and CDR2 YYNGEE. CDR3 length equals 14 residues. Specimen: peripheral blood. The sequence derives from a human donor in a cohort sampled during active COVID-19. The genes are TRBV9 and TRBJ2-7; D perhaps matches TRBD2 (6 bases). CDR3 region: CASSVWDSQIEQYF. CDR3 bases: TGTGCCAGCAGCGTCTGGGACTCTCAGATCGAGCAGTACTTC.